This T cell receptor beta chain is drawn from a study of cytomegalovirus exposure and HLA in healthy donors. Separate from the 666-subject first cohort was the 120-subject validation cohort, to which the donors belonged. As concerns this clone: Its antigen is as yet unknown.

Here immunoSEQ multiplex PCR was the method, and the copy in TCRdb shows in-frame clones only, minus some. The profile shows more than 300,000 clones, 86% of them singletons. Whole-study findings and limits: The dataset shows that most TCR sequences were rare, while some public TCRs occurred in many donors. The classifier was said to identify cytomegalovirus status with high specificity and sensitivity.

With 4 bases clipped from V and 8 bases from J, the junction kept 0 bases outside the gene matches. Germline V gene sequence: CDR1 SNHLY, CDR2 FYNNEI. This CDR3 is built from 13 residues. Sequencing input: PBMCs. The TCR originated in a woman aged 18-29 years in good health and CMV-seronegative. The chain carries TRBV2 and TRBJ2-1; 12 bases are shared with TRBD1. CDR3 bases: TGTGCCAGCAGTGGGGACAGGGGGCATGAGCAGTTCTTC. As protein: CASSGDRGHEQFF.